These 12 T cell receptor beta chains were all obtained from the same sample, sequenced in a study of T cell responses to AZD1222 COVID-19 vaccine. Libraries were prepared by immunoSEQ multiplex PCR; TCRdb keeps only in-frame clonotypes and omits some of them. The table shows around 89,000 clones, with approximately 90% occurring only once. The source material was peripheral blood, sampled 28 days after the second AZD1222 dose. These receptors were obtained from an adult who received the AZD1222 COVID-19 vaccine.

The gene calls are TRBV12-3 or TRBV12-4 and TRBJ2-7, with D unclear. This CDR3 has 11 amino acids. With 5 bases removed from V and 3 bases from J, the gap between germline ends came to 5 bases. The CDR3 DNA is TGTGCCAGCAGTGCTGACTACGAGCAGTACTTC. It translates to CASSADYEQYF.

The chain uses TRBV15 and TRBJ1-2; D gene ambiguous. V lost 10 bases, J lost 1 base, and 22 bases lay in between. Germline lookup yields CDR1 LNHNV and CDR2 YYDKDF (reference sequence). The CDR3 consists of 16 residues. The CDR3 spells CAIMYPQCTFNYGYTF. The CDR3 DNA reads TGTGCCATCATGTACCCTCAGTGCACCTTTAACTATGGCTACACCTTC.

DNA of the CDR3: TGTGCCAGCAGCCCTTGGAGCACCGGGGAGCTGTTTTTT. It translates to CASSPWSTGELFF. The chain is built from TRBV5-5 and TRBJ2-2; D remains ambiguous. CDR3 length: 13 amino acids. Trimming removed 4 bases from V and 4 bases from J, with 8 bases in between. CDR1 is SGHKS and CDR2 is YYEKEE in the germline V gene (reference sequence).

The chain links TRBV6-5 to TRBJ1-2, with no clear D. Germline-derived CDR1 and CDR2 are MNHEY and SVGAGI. With 6 bases removed from V and 1 base from J, the gap between germline ends came to 3 bases. This CDR3 contains 11 residues. CDR3 sequence: CASRLNYGYTF. CDR3 nucleotides: TGTGCCAGCAGGCTTAACTATGGCTACACCTTC.

This clone was observed once. The chain links TRBV28 to TRBJ1-2; possible D gene TRBD1, 6 bases. CDR1 is MDHEN, CDR2 SYDVKM, per germline. This CDR3 has 13 residues. Deletions cut 7 bases from V and 2 bases from J, with 11 bases between. This CDR3 is CASKSQGNYGYTF. Written as DNA, the CDR3 is TGTGCCAGCAAAAGTCAGGGGAACTATGGCTACACCTTC.

This sequence joins TRBV12-3 or TRBV12-4 and TRBJ1-1, with TRBD1 matching 8 bases. This CDR3 region has 11 residues. The ends lost 4 bases at V and 10 bases at J; junction bases unmatched: 2. The CDR3 region is CASSWTGPAFF. The CDR3 DNA sequence: TGTGCCAGCAGTTGGACAGGGCCAGCTTTCTTT.

J is TRBJ2-7 and V is TRBV7-9; possibly TRBD2 for D (5 bases). The length of the CDR3 is 17 residues. Germline V gives CDR1 SEHNR, CDR2 FQNEAQ (reference sequence). V lost 7 bases and J lost 4, with 26 bases in between. CDR3 residues: CASTDSLGGVLAYEQYF. The CDR3 coding sequence is TGTGCCAGCACCGATTCCCTCGGTGGGGTTTTAGCGTACGAGCAGTACTTC. Together with reference TRBV7-9 and TRBJ2-7, the CDR3 gives the full variable domain: DTGVSQNPRHKITKRGQNVTFRCDPISEHNRLYWYRQTLGQGPEFLTYFQNEAQLEKSRLLSDRFSAERPKGSFSTLEIQRTEQGDSAMYLCASTDSLGGVLAYEQYFGPGTRLTVT.

The chain has TRBV4-1 and TRBJ1-5, with 8 bases fitting TRBD1. Germline CDR1 is MGHRA and CDR2 is YSYEKL. Trimming at V came to 2 bases and at J to 2 bases, leaving 5 bases not matched to a gene. This CDR3 contains 16 residues. The CDR3 bases are TGCGCCAGCAGCCAAAGACAGGGGCTGGGCAATCAGCCCCAGCATTTT. Residues: CASSQRQGLGNQPQHF.

V is TRBV7-9 and J is TRBJ1-1; D possibly corresponds to TRBD1 (5 bases). The CDR3 loop spans 13 amino acids. The germline V and J ends were trimmed by 5 bases and 2 bases, with 9 bases remaining between them. From germline, CDR1 is SEHNR and CDR2 FQNEAQ (reference sequence). The CDR3 DNA sequence: TGTGCCAGCAGCCTCGGACAAAACACTGAAGCTTTCTTT. Amino acid sequence: CASSLGQNTEAFF.

The V and J genes are TRBV11-3 and TRBJ1-3; D uncertain. This CDR3 is 16 amino acids long. Germline V lookup: CDR1 SGHNT, CDR2 YENEEA. V was trimmed by 0 bases and J by 3 bases, leaving 12 bases between them. The CDR3 protein is CASSLEAGLFGNTIYF. CDR3 nucleotides: TGTGCCAGCAGCTTAGAAGCGGGTTTATTTGGAAACACCATATATTTT.

The chain links TRBV5-1 to TRBJ2-3; D not certain. Germline V gene lookup returns CDR1 SGHRS and CDR2 YFSETQ. Trimming took off 3 bases at V and 1 base at J, with 6 bases between the two ends. The CDR3 is 13 amino acids. The CDR3 DNA reads TGCGCCAGCAGCTCCGAAGGCACAGATACGCAGTATTTT. It is translated as CASSSEGTDTQYF. The full variable domain, with the rest looked up from reference TRBV5-1 and TRBJ2-3, is KAGVTQTPRYLIKTRGQQVTLSCSPISGHRSVSWYQQTPGQGLQFLFEYFSETQRNKGNFPGRFSGRQFSNSRSEMNVSTLELGDSALYLCASSSEGTDTQYFGPGTRLTVL.

V gene TRBV5-1 combines with J gene TRBJ1-1; D is perhaps TRBD1 (5 bases). The CDR3 sequence is 13 residues long. The V gene lost 8 bases and the J gene lost 7 bases, with 18 bases spanning the gap. Germline assignment: CDR1 SGHRS and CDR2 YFSETQ. The CDR3 region is CASAYGTRDEAFF. In DNA form, the CDR3 reads TGCGCCAGTGCTTACGGGACGCGAGATGAAGCTTTCTTT.